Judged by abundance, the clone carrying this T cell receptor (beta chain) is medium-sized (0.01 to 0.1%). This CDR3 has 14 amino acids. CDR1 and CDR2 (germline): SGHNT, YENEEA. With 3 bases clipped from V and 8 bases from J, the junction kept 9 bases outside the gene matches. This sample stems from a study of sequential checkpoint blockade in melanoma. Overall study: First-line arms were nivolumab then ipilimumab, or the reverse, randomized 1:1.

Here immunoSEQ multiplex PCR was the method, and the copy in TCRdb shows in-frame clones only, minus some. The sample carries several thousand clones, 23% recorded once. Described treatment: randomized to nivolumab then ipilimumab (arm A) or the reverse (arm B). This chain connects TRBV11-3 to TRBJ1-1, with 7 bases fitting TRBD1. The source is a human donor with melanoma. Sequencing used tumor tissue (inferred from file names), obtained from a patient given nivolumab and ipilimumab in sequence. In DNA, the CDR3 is TGTGCCAGCAGCTTGGCGGGGGACAGTGCAGAAGCTTTCTTT. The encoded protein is CASSLAGDSAEAFF.